This paragraph covers one T cell receptor beta chain sequence. This sample is part of a study of blood T cell repertoires in COVID-19. Study details: The United States, Italy and Spain were the sources of the acute and convalescent COVID-19 samples. Sources were T cells, B-cell-depleted T cells, or PBMCs; the material itself was cDNA or gDNA.

Original processing methods: Reference gene primer amplification in the assay estimated nucleated cell counts. Repertoires were generated with immunoSEQ multiplex PCR, while TCRdb's copy carries only in-frame clones and drops some. V, J and clone size are those of that table, while D and trimming were read from the DNA. The repertoire holds 85,000 to 110,000 clones, with about 92% as singletons. Germline V CDR1 and CDR2: SGHTA, FQGTGA. This CDR3 has 15 residues. The V end was cut by 5 bases, the J end by 0 bases, with 11 bases between. The TCR comes from a woman older than 75 in a cohort sampled during active COVID-19. The rearrangement uses TRBV7-3 and TRBJ1-3; perhaps TRBD1 as D (6 bases). Material for sequencing was peripheral blood. CDR3: CASSEGHHSGNTIYF. CDR3 sequence (DNA): TGTGCCAGCAGCGAGGGACACCACTCTGGAAACACCATATATTTT.